The 4 T cell receptor beta chains in this list originate from one sample, sequenced in a study of blood T cell repertoires in COVID-19. Assay: immunoSEQ multiplex PCR; the TCRdb copy retains only in-frame clones and omits some. The repertoire includes 55,000 to 80,000 clones, 60% to 75% of them detected once, and roughly 27% sits in the top ten. The sample consisted of peripheral blood. All receptors come from an elderly woman with acute or convalescent COVID-19.

This chain connects TRBV12-3 or TRBV12-4 to TRBJ1-2, with no clear D. Trimming took 6 bases from V and 4 from J, leaving 12 bases between them. CDR3 length: 13 residues. CDR3 sequence reads: CASSLTVSYGYTF. The CDR3 DNA sequence: TGTGCCAGCAGCTTAACAGTTAGCTATGGCTACACCTTC.

The chain recombines TRBV6-5 with TRBJ1-6; no firm D call. The V and J ends lost 7 bases and 8 bases respectively, with 12 bases between them. Germline-derived CDR1 and CDR2 are MNHEY and SVGAGI. The CDR3 is 13 residues long. CDR3: CASMRVLDSPLHF. The CDR3 DNA sequence: TGTGCCAGCATGCGGGTATTGGATTCACCCCTCCACTTT.

The chain couples TRBV18 to TRBJ2-1; D may be TRBD1 (6 bases). V lost 2 bases and J 7 bases, leaving 9 bases between the germline ends. Looked up from germline, CDR1 is KGHSH and CDR2 is LQKENI. The CDR3 loop spans 13 amino acids. In nucleotides, the CDR3 is TGTGCCAGCTCACCAGCAGGGGATAATGAGCAGTTCTTC. As protein: CASSPAGDNEQFF. Complete variable domain (other parts from reference TRBV18 and TRBJ2-1): NAGVMQNPRHLVRRRGQEARLRCSPMKGHSHVYWYRQLPEEGLKFMVYLQKENIIDESGMPKERFSAEFPKEGPSILRIQQVVRGDSAAYFCASSPAGDNEQFFGPGTRLTVL.

The chain is built from TRBV9 and TRBJ2-2; TRBD1 matches 8 bases. Germline CDR1 and CDR2: SGDLS and YYNGEE. The CDR3 spans 19 residues. The V segment lost 0 bases and the J segment 3 bases; nucleotides outside the gene matches: 13. CDR3 amino acids: CASSVALPGGTGDTGELFF. The DNA for the CDR3 is TGTGCCAGCAGCGTAGCTTTACCGGGCGGGACAGGTGACACCGGGGAGCTGTTTTTT.